Included here is one T cell receptor (beta chain) sequence, with context. The data originate from a study of blood T cell repertoires in COVID-19. Study information: COVID-19 samples, acute and convalescent, were from the United States, Italy and Spain. In each case, the material was cDNA or gDNA derived from T cells, B-cell-depleted T cells, or PBMCs.

Trimming pared 2 bases from V and 3 bases from J, leaving 11 bases between. The CDR3 loop spans 15 amino acids. The germline CDR1 and CDR2 sequences are SGHRS and YFSETQ. As originally analysed: It was from reference gene primer amplification that nucleated cell counts were estimated. The assay was immunoSEQ multiplex PCR, and TCRdb's table has in-frame clones only and misses some. V and J calls and clone size follow that table, whereas D and trimming were derived from the DNA. Of 150,000 or so clones listed, around 82% are singletons. The TCR was taken from a human donor with acute or convalescent COVID-19. The donor label of this sample is uncertain. The rearrangement uses TRBV5-1 and TRBJ1-4; the D is unclear. The sequencing input was peripheral blood. The CDR3 loop is CASSLRSQANEKLFF. The CDR3 nucleotides read TGCGCCAGCAGCTTAAGGTCCCAGGCTAATGAAAAACTGTTTTTT.